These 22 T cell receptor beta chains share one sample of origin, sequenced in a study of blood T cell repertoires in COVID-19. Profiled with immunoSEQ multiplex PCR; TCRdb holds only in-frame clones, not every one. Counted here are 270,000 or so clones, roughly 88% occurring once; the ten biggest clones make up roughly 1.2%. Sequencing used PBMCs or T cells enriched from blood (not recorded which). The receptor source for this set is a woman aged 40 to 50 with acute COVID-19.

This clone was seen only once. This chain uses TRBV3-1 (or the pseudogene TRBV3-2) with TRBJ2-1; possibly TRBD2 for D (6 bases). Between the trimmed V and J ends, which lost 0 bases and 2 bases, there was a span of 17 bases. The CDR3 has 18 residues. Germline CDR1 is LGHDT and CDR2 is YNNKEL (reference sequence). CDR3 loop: CASSQEGFLAPAYNEQFF. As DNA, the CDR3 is TGTGCCAGCAGCCAAGAGGGTTTTCTAGCGCCTGCCTACAATGAGCAGTTCTTC.

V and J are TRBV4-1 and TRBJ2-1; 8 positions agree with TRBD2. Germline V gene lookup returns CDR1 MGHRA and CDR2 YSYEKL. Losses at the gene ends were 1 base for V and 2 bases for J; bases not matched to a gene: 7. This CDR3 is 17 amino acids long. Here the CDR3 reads CASSQVDMGLAYNEQFF. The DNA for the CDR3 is TGCGCCAGCAGCCAAGTCGATATGGGACTAGCCTACAATGAGCAGTTCTTC.

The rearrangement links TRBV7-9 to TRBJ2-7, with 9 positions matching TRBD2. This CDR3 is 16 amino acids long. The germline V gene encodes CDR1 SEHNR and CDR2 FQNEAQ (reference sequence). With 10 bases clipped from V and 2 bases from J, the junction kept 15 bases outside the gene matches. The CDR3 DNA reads TGTGCCACCCGCTCATGGGGGCGGGAGGGCCCCTACGAGCAGTACTTC. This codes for CATRSWGREGPYEQYF. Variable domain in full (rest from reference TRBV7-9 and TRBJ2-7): DTGVSQNPRHKITKRGQNVTFRCDPISEHNRLYWYRQTLGQGPEFLTYFQNEAQLEKSRLLSDRFSAERPKGSFSTLEIQRTEQGDSAMYLCATRSWGREGPYEQYFGPGTRLTVT.

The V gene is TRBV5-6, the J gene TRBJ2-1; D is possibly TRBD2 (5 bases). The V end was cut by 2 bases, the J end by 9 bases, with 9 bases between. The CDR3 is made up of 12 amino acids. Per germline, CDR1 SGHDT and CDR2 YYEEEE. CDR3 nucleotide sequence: TGTGCCAGCAGCTTTGGTCGGGGTGAGCAGTTCTTC. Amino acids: CASSFGRGEQFF.

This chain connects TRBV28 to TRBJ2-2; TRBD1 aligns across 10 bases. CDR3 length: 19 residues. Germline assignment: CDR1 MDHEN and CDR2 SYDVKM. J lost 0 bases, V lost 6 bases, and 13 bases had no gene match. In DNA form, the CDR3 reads TGTGCCAGCAGAACACCCTCCGGGACAGGGGAATCGAACACCGGGGAGCTGTTTTTT. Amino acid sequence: CASRTPSGTGESNTGELFF.

The chain's CDR3 is CASSPGPAGTQYF. The CDR3 DNA follows: TGTGCCAGCAGCCCTGGACCCGCGGGTACGCAGTATTTT. The rearrangement uses TRBV9 and TRBJ2-3, with D tentatively TRBD2 (5 bases). The CDR3 runs 13 residues. CDR1 is SGDLS and CDR2 is YYNGEE in the germline V gene. Trimming cost V 4 bases and J 8 bases, with 14 bases left between them.

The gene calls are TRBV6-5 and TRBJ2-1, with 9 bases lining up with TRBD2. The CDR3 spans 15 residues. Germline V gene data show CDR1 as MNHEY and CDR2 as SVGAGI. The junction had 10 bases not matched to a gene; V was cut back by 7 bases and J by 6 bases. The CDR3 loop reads CASISLAGVTNEQFF. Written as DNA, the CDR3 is TGTGCCAGCATTTCACTAGCGGGCGTCACCAATGAGCAGTTCTTC.

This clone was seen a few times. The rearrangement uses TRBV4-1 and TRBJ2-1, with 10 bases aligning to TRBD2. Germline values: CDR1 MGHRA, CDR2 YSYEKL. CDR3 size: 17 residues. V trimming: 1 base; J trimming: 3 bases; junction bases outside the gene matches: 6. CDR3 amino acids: CASSQAKIAGGYNEQFF. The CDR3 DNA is TGCGCCAGCAGCCAAGCAAAGATAGCGGGAGGCTACAATGAGCAGTTCTTC.

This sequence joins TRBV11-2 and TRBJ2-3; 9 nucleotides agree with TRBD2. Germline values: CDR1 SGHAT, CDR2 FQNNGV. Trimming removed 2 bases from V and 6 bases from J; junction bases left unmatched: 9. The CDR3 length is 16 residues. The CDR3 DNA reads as TGTGCCAGCAGCTTATACCTAGCGGGGAACGGGGATACGCAGTATTTT. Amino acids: CASSLYLAGNGDTQYF.

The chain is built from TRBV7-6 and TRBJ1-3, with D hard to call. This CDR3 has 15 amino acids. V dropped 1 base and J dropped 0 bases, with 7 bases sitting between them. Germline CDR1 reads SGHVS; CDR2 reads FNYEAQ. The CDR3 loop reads CASSLDHTSGNTIYF. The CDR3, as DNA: TGTGCCAGCAGCTTAGATCACACCTCTGGAAACACCATATATTTT.

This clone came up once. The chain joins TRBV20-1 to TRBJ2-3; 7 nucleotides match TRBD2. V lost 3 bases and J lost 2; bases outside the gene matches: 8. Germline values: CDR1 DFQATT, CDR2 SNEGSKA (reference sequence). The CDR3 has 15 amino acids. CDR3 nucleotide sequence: TGCAGTGCTAGTGGGGGGGGGACCAACACAGATACGCAGTATTTT. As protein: CSASGGGTNTDTQYF.

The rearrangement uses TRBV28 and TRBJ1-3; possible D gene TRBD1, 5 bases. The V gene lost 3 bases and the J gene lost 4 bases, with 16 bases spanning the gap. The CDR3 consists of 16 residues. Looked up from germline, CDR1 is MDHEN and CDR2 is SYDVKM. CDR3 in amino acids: CASSFRGHLGGNTIYF. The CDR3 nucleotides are TGTGCCAGCAGTTTCCGTGGACACCTCGGAGGAAACACCATATATTTT.

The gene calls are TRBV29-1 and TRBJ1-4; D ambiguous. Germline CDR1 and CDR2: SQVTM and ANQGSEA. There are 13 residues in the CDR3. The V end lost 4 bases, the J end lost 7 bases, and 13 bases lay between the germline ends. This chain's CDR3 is CSVVPQSGEKLFF. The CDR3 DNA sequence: TGCAGCGTTGTGCCCCAATCGGGTGAAAAACTGTTTTTT. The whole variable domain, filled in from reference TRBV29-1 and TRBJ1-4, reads SAVISQKPSRDICQRGTSLTIQCQVDSQVTMMFWYRQQPGQSLTLIATANQGSEATYESGFVIDKFPISRPNLTFSTLTVSNMSPEDSSIYLCSVVPQSGEKLFFGSGTQLSVL.

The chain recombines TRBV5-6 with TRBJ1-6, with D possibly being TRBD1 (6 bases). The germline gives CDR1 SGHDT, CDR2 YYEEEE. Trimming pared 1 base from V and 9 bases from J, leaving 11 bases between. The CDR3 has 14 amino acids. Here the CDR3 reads CASSLYRAGSPLHF. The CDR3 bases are TGTGCCAGCAGCTTGTACAGGGCAGGTTCACCCCTCCACTTT. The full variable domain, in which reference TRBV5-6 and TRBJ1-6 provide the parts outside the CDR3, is DAGVTQSPTHLIKTRGQQVTLRCSPKSGHDTVSWYQQALGQGPQFIFQYYEEEERQRGNFPDRFSGHQFPNYSSELNVNALLLGDSALYLCASSLYRAGSPLHFGNGTRLTVT.

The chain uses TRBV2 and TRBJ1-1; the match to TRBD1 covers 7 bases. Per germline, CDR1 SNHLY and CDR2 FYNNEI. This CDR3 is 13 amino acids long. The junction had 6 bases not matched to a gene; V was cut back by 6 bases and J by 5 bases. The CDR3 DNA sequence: TGTGCCAGCAGCACAGGGGCGGGTACTGAAGCTTTCTTT. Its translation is CASSTGAGTEAFF.

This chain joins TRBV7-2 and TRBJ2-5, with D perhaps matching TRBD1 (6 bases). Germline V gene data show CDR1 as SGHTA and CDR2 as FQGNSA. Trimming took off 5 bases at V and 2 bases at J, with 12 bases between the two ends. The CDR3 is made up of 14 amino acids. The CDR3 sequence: CASSVQGGQETQYF. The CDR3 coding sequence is TGTGCCAGCAGCGTACAGGGTGGGCAAGAGACCCAGTACTTC.

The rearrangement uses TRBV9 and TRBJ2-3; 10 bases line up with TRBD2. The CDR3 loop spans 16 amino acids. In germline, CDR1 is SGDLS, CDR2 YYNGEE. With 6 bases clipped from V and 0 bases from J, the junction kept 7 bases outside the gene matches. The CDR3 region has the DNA TGTGCCAGCAAGGAGGTAGCGGGAGGAAGCACAGATACGCAGTATTTT. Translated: CASKEVAGGSTDTQYF.

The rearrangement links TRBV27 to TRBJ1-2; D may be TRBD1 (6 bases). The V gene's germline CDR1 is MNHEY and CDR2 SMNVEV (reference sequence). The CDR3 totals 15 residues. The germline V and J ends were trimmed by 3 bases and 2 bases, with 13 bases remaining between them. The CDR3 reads CASSLVGGVNYGYTF. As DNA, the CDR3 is TGTGCCAGCAGTTTGGTAGGGGGAGTAAACTATGGCTACACCTTC.

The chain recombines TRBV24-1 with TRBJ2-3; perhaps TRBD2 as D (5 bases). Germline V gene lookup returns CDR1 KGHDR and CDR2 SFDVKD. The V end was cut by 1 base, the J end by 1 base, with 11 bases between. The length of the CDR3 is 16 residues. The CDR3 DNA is TGTGCCACCAGTGATTTAATCGGGGTCGGCACAGATACGCAGTATTTT. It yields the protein CATSDLIGVGTDTQYF.

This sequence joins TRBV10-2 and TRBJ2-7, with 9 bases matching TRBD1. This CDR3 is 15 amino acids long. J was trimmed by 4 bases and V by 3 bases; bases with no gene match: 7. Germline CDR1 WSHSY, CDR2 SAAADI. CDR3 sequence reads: CASSDKLGQGYEQYF. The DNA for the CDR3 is TGCGCCAGCAGTGATAAGTTGGGACAGGGTTACGAGCAGTACTTC.

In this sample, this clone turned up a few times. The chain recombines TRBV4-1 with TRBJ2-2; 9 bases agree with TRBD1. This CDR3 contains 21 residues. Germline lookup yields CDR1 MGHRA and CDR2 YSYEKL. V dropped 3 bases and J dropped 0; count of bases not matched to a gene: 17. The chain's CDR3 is CASSQHSFRGTGMANTGELFF. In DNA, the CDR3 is TGCGCCAGCAGCCAGCACTCGTTCCGCGGGACAGGGATGGCGAACACCGGGGAGCTGTTTTTT.

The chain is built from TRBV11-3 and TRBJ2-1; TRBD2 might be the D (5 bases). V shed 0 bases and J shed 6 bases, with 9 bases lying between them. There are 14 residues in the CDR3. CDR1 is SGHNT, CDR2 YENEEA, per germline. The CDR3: CASSLDGSVNEQFF. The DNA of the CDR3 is TGTGCCAGCAGCTTAGATGGGAGCGTCAATGAGCAGTTCTTC.